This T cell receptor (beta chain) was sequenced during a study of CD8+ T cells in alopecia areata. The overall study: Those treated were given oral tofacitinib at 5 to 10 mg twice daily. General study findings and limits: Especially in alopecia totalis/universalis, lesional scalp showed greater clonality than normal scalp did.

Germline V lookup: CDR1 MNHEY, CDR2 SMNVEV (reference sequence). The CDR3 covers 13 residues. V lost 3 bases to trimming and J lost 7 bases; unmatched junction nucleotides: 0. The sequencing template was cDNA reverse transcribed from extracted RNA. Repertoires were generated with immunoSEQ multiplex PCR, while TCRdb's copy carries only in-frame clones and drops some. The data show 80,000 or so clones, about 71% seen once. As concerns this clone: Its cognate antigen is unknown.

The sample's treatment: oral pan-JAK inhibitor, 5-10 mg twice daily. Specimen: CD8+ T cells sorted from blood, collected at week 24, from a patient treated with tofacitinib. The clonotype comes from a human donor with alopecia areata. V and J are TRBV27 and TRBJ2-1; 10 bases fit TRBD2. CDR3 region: CASSFSGGNEQFF. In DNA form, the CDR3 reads TGTGCCAGCAGTTTTAGCGGGGGGAATGAGCAGTTCTTC.